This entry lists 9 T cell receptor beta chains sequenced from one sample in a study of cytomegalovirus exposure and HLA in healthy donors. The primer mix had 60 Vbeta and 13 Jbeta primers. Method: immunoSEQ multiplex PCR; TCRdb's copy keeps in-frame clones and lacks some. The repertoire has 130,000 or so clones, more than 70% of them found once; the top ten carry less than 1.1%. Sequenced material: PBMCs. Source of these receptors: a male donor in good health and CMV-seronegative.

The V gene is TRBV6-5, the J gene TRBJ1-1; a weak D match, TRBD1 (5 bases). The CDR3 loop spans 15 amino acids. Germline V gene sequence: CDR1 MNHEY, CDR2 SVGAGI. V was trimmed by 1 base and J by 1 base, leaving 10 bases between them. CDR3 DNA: TGTGCCAGCAGTTACTGGTTGGGGGGGAACACTGAAGCTTTCTTT. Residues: CASSYWLGGNTEAFF.

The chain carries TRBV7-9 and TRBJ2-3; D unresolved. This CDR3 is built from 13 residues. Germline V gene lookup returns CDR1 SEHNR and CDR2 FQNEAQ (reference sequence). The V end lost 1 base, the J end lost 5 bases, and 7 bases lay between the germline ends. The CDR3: CASSLEARDTQYF. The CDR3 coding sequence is TGTGCCAGCAGCTTAGAAGCCCGAGATACGCAGTATTTT.

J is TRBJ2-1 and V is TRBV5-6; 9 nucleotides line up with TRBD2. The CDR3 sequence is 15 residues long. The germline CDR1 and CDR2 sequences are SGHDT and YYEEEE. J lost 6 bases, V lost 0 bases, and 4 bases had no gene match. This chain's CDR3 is CASSLGLAATNEQFF. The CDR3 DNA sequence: TGTGCCAGCAGCTTGGGACTAGCGGCGACCAATGAGCAGTTCTTC.

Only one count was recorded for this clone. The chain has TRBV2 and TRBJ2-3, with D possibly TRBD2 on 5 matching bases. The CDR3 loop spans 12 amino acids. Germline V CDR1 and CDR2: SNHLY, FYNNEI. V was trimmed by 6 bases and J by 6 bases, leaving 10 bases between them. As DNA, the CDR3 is TGTGCCAGCAGCGGGGTTGGGGATACGCAGTATTTT. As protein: CASSGVGDTQYF.

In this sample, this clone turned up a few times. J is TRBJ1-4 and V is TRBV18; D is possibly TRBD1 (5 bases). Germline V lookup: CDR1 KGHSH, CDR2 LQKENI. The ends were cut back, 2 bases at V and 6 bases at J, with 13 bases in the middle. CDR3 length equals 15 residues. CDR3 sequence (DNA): TGTGCCAGCTCACCATTCAGGGATCTAGATGAAAAACTGTTTTTT. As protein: CASSPFRDLDEKLFF.

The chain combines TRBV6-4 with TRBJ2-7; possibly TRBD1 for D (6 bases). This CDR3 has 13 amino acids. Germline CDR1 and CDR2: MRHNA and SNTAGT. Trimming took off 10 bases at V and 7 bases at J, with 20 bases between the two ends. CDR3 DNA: TGTGCCACCAGAAAGGGGGTAACGGGAGAGCAGTACTTC. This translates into CATRKGVTGEQYF.

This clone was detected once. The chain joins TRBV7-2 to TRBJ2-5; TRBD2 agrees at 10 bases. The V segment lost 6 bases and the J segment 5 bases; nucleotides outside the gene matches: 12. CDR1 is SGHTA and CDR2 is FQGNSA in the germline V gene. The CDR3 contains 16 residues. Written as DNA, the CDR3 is TGTGCCAGCAGTCGTAGCGGGGGGACTTTCGGGGAGACCCAGTACTTC. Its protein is CASSRSGGTFGETQYF.

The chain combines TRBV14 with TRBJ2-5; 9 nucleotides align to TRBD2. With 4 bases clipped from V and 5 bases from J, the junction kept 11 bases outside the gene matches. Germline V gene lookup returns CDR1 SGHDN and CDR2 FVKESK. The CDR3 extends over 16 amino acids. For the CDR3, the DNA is TGTGCCAGCAGCCCACGCGGGCTAGCGGGGAAGGAGACCCAGTACTTC. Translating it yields CASSPRGLAGKETQYF.

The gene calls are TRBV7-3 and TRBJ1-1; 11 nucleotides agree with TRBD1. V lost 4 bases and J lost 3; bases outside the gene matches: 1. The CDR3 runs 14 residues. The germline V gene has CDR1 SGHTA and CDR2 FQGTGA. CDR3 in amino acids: CASSWGQGDTEAFF. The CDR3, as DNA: TGTGCCAGCAGCTGGGGACAGGGGGACACTGAAGCTTTCTTT.